A single sample is the source of the 4 T cell receptor beta chains below, sequenced in a study of regulatory dendritic cells for organ transplantation. Sorted subsets were CFSE-labeled and cultured about 5 days with allogeneic dendritic cells. Data came from immunoSEQ multiplex PCR; TCRdb stores just in-frame clones and leaves some out. There are around 3,600 clones in the sample; roughly 65% occur only once, and 20% to 25% lies in the top ten. These receptors lack a known antigen. Sample: memory CD8+ T cells from blood cultured with dendritic cells. As to subset: CD45RO+ memory T cells. Receptor source: a human donor in good health.

This clone was seen only once. The chain is built from TRBV7-2 and TRBJ1-6, with D possibly matching TRBD1 (5 bases). The CDR3 has 16 amino acids. In germline, CDR1 is SGHTA, CDR2 FQGNSA. V lost 5 bases to trimming and J lost 10 bases, with 21 bases between them. The CDR3 is CASSELGRGSGSPLHF. The CDR3, as DNA: TGTGCCAGCAGCGAGCTAGGGAGGGGATCTGGCTCACCCCTCCACTTT.

This clone showed up just once. The V and J genes are TRBV28 and TRBJ2-1; D may be TRBD1 (5 bases). Germline CDR1 reads MDHEN; CDR2 reads SYDVKM. Trimming removed 2 bases at V and 2 bases at J, with 10 bases between. The CDR3 consists of 15 residues. CDR3 DNA: TGTGCCAGCAGTTTAGGCAGGGATGCCTACAATGAGCAGTTCTTC. It yields the protein CASSLGRDAYNEQFF.

This clone is medium-sized by share. This chain links TRBV5-5 with TRBJ1-2; possible D gene TRBD1, 6 bases. The CDR3 loop spans 13 amino acids. The ends were cut back, 4 bases at V and 7 bases at J, with 14 bases in the middle. Germline V CDR1 and CDR2: SGHKS, YYEKEE (reference sequence). CDR3 bases: TGTGCCAGCAGCCTAACAGGGACGGGTGGCTACACCTTC. Amino acid sequence: CASSLTGTGGYTF.

For the CDR3, the DNA is TGTGCCAGCAGCTTTGGGACTAGCGGGGGTCGGGGTTCCCAGTACTTC. The encoded protein is CASSFGTSGGRGSQYF. The rearrangement joins TRBV7-2 to TRBJ2-5, with 14 nucleotides matching TRBD2. The germline V gene has CDR1 SGHTA and CDR2 FQGNSA. The CDR3 has 16 residues. With V trimmed by 3 bases and J by 9 bases, 9 bases remained unmatched.